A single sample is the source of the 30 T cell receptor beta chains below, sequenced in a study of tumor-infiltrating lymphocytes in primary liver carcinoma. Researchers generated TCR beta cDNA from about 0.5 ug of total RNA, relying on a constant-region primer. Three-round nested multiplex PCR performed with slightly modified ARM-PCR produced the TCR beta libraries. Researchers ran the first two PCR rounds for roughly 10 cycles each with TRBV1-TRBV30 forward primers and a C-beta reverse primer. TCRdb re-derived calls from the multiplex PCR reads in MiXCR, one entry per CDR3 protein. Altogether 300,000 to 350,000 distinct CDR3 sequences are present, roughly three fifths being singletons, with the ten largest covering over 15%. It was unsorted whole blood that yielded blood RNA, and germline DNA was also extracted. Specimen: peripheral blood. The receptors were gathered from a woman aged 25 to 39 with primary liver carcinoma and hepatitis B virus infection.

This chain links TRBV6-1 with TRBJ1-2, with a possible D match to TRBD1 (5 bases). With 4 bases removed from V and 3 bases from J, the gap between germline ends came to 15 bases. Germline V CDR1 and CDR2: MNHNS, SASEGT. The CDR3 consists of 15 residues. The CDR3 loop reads CASSGASGGYYGYTF. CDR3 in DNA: TGTGCCAGCAGTGGGGCATCCGGGGGGTACTATGGCTACACCTTC.

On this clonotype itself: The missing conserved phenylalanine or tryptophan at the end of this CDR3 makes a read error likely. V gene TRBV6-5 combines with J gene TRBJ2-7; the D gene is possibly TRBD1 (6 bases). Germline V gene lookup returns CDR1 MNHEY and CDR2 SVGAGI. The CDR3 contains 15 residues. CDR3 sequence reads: CTSSYKDSSSYGQYI. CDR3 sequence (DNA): TGTACCAGCAGTTACAAGGACAGCAGCTCCTACGGGCAGTACATC.

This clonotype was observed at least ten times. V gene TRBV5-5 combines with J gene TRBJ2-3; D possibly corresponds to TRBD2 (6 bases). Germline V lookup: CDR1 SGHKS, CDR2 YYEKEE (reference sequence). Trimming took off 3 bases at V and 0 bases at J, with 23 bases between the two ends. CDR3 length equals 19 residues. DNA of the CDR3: TGTGCCAGCAGCTCTCCCCTGGGGACTGAAACTTCTAGCACAGATACGCAGTATTTT. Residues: CASSSPLGTETSSTDTQYF.

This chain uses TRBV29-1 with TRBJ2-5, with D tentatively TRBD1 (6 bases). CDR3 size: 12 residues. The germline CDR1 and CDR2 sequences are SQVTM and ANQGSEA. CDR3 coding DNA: TGCAACGAGAGGACAGCCTCCAATGAGCAGTACTTC. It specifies CNERTASNEQYF.

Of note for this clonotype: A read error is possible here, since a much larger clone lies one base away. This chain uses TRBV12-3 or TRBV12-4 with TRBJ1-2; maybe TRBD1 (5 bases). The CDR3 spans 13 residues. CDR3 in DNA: TGTGTCAGCAGTCCTGGCAGGGTCTATGGCTACACCTTC. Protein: CVSSPGRVYGYTF.

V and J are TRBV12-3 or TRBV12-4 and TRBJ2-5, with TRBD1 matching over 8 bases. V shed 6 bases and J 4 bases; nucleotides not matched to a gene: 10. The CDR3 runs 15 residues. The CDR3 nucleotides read TGTGCCAGCAGCCACCGGGACAGGAGAGGAGAGACCCAGTACTTC. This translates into CASSHRDRRGETQYF.

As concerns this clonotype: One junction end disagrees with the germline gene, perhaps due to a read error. The CDR3 DNA is TGTGCCAGCGCCGCAGGGCTAAACACCGAAGCTTTCTTT. Translating it yields CASAAGLNTEAFF. The chain carries TRBV12-3 or TRBV12-4 and TRBJ1-1; maybe TRBD1 (5 bases). This CDR3 comprises 13 residues.

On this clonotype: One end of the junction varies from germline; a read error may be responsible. The CDR3 DNA is TGTACCAGCAGCCAGGGGGGCGGTGGCCTCCTTCATCCACCCCTCCACTTT. It codes for CTSSQGGGGLLHPPLHF. The chain combines TRBV5-4 with TRBJ1-6; 7 nucleotides agree with TRBD1. The CDR3 covers 17 residues. Germline V gene data show CDR1 as SGHNT and CDR2 as YYREEE (reference sequence).

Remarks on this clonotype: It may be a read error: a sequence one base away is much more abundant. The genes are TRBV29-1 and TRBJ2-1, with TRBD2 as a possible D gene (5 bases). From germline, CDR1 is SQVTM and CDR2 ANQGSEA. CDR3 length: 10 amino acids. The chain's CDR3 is CGSTGGEQFF. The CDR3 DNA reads TGCGGCTCAACTGGAGGTGAGCAGTTCTTC.

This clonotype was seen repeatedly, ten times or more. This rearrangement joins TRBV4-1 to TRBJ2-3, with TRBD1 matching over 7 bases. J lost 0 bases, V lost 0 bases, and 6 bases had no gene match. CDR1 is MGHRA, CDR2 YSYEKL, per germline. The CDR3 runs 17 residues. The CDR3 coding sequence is TGCGCCAGCAGCCAAGACCGGGACAGTACAAGCACAGATACGCAGTATTTT. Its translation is CASSQDRDSTSTDTQYF.

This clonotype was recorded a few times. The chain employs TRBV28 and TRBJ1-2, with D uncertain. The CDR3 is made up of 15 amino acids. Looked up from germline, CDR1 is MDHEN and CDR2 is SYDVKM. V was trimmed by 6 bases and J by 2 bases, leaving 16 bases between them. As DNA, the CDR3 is TGTGCCAGCAGCCAACCCGCCGGGGTAAACTATGGCTACACCTTC. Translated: CASSQPAGVNYGYTF.

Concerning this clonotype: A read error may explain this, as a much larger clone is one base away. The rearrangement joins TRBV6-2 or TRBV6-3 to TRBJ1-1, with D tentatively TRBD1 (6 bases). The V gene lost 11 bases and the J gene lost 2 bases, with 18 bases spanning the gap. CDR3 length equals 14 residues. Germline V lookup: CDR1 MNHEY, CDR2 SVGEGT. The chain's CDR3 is CAGISTGSNTEAFF. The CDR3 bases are TGTGCCGGCATCTCGACAGGCTCTAACACTGAAGCTTTCTTT.

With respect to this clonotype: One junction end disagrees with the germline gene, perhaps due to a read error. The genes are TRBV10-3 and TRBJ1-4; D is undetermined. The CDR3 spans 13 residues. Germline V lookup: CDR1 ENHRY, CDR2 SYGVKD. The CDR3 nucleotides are TGTGCCATCTCGGATAGGGCAGACGAAAAGCTGTTTTTT. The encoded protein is CAISDRADEKLFF.

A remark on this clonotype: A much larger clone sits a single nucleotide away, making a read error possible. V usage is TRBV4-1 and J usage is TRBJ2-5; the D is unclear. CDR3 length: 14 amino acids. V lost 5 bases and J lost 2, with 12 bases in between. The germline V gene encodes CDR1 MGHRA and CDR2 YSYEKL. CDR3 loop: CASSKAYGQETQYF. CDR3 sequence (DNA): TGCGCCAGCAGCAAAGCTTATGGGCAAGAGACCCAGTACTTC.

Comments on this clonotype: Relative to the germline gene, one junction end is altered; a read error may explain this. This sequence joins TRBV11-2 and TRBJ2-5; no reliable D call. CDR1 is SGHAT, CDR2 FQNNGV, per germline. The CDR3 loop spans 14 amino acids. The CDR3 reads CASNLGPGLETQYF. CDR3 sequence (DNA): TGTGCCAGCAACTTAGGACCCGGGTTAGAAACCCAGTACTTC.

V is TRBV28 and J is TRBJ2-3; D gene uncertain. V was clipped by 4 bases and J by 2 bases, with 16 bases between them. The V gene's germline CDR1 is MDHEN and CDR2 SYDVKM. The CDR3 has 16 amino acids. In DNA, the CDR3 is TGTGCCAGCAGTTCCTTGGACCACATCCTCACAGATACGCAGTATTTT. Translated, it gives CASSSLDHILTDTQYF.

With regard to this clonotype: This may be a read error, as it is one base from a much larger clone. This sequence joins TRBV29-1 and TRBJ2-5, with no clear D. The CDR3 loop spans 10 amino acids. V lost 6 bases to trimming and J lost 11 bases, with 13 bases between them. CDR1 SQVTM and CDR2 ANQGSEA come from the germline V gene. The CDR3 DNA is TGCAGCGTCCTCAAGGGATTTCAGTACTTC. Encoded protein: CSVLKGFQYF.

The CDR3 region has the DNA TGTGCCAGCAGTCACAACAGGAGAGGTTCTAACTATGGCTACACCTTC. It codes for CASSHNRRGSNYGYTF. V usage is TRBV6-5 and J usage is TRBJ1-2; weak D call: TRBD1 (5 bases). The CDR3 spans 16 residues. The V gene lost 5 bases and the J gene lost 0 bases, with 16 bases spanning the gap. Germline-derived CDR1 and CDR2 are MNHEY and SVGAGI.

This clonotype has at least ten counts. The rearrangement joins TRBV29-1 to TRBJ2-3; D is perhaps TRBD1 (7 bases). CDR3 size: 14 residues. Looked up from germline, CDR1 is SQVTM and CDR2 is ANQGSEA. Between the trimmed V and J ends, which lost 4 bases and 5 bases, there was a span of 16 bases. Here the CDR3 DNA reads TGCAGCGTTGTGATGCAGGGGGGAATAGATACGCAGTATTTT. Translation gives CSVVMQGGIDTQYF.

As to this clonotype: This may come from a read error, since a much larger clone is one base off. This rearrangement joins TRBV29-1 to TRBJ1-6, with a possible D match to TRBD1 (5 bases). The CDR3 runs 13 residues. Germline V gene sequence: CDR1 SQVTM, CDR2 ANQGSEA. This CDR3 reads CSVGQGIGSLLHF. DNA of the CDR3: TGCAGCGTTGGGCAGGGAATCGGTTCACTCCTCCACTTT.

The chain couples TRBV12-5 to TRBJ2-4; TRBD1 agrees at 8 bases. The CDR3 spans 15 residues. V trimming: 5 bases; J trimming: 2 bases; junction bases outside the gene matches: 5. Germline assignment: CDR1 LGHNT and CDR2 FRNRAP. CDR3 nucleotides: TGTGCTAGTGGTCCAGGGGGCTCGACCAAAAACATTCAGTACTTC. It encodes CASGPGGSTKNIQYF.

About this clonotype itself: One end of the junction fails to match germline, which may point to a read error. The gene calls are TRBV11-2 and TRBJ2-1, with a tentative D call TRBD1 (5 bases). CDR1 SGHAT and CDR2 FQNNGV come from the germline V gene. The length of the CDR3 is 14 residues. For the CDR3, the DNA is TGTGCCAGCAGCTTCTCCTCAGGGCGCAATGTGCAGTTCTTC. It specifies CASSFSSGRNVQFF. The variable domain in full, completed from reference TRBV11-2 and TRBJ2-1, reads EAGVAQSPRYKIIEKRQSVAFWCNPISGHATLYWYQQILGQGPKLLIQFQNNGVVDDSQLPKDRFSAERLKGVDSTLKIQPAKLEDSAVYLCASSFSSGRNVQFFGPGTRLTVL.

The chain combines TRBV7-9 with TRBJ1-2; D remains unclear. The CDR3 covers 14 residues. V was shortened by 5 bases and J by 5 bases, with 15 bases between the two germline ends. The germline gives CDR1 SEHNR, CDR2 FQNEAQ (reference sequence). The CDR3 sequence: CASSHRWALYGYTF. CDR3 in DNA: TGTGCCAGCAGCCATCGCTGGGCTCTTTATGGCTACACCTTC.

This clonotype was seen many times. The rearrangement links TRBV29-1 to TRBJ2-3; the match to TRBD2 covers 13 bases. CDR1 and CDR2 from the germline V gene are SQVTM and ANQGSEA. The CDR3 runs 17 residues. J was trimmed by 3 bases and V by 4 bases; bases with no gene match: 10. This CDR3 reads CSVVGTSGIQQTDTQYF. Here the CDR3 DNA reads TGCAGCGTTGTTGGGACTAGCGGGATCCAACAAACAGATACGCAGTATTTT.

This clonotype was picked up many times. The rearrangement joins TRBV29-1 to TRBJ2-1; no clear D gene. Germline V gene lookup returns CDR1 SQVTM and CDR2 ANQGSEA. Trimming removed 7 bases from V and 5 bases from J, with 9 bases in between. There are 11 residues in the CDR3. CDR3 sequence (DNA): TGCAGCGCCCTCATAGACAATGAGCAGTTCTTC. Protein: CSALIDNEQFF.

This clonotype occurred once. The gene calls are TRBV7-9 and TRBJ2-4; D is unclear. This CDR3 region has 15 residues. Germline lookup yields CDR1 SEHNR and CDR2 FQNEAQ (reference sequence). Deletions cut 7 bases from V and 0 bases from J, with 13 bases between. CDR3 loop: CASTPGALAKNIQYF. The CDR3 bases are TGTGCCAGCACCCCGGGTGCCTTAGCCAAAAACATTCAGTACTTC.

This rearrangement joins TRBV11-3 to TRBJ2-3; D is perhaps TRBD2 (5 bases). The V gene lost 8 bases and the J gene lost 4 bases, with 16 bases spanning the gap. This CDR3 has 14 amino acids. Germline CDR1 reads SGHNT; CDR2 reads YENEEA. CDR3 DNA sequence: TGTGCCAGCTGTTCCTCCCGCGGGTCAGATACGCAGTATTTT. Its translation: CASCSSRGSDTQYF.

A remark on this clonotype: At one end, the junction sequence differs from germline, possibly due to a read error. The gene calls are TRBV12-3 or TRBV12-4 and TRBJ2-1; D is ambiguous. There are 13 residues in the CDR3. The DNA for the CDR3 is TGTGCCAGTAGTTTGGGGTGGTACAATGAGCAGTCCTTC. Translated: CASSLGWYNEQSF.

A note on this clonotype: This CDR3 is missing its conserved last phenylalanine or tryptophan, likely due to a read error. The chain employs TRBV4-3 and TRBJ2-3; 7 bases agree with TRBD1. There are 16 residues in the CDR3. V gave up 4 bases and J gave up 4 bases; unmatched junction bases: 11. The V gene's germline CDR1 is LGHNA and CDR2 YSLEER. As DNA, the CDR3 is TGCGCCAGCAGCCTCAAAGGGACAGAAAGGGCAGATACGCAGTATTTA. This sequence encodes CASSLKGTERADTQYL.

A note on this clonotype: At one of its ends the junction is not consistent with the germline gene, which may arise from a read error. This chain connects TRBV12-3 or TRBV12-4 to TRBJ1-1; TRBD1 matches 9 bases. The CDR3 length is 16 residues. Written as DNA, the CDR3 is TGTGCCAGCAGTACAGCGGACAGGGGATACCCCACTGAAACTTTCTTT. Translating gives CASSTADRGYPTETFF.